This TCR beta chain stems from a study of tumor-infiltrating lymphocytes in primary liver carcinoma. Study-level background: Patients included men and women of 30 to 69 years.

With respect to this clonotype: Antigen: not known. At one end the junction does not follow the germline gene, possibly because of a read error.

The CDR3 spans 15 residues. Germline values: CDR1 SGHNT, CDR2 YENEEA. The study extracted blood RNA from unsorted whole blood and also extracted germline DNA. No patient had received treatment, and all had chronic HBV infection. Synthesis of TCR beta cDNA was carried out from around 540 ng total RNA with a constant-region primer. Amplification in three nested multiplex PCR rounds with slightly modified ARM-PCR gave rise to TCR beta libraries. Forward primers for TRBV1-TRBV30 and a C-beta reverse primer served the first two PCR rounds, at 10 cycles each. Using its own MiXCR run on the multiplex PCR reads, TCRdb lists one record per CDR3 protein. The sample records 310,000 or so distinct CDR3 sequences, 45% to 70% being singletons. General observations from the study: Among the pair types, tumor region pairs showed more overlap than tumor-adjacent and tumor-blood pairs.

This TCR derives from a woman younger than 45 with primary liver carcinoma and hepatitis B virus infection. Sequencing was carried out using peripheral blood. This sequence joins TRBV11-3 and TRBJ2-2; 7 nucleotides match TRBD2. The CDR3: CASTQTGGDVGEPFF. Here the CDR3 DNA reads TGTGCCAGCACTCAAACGGGGGGAGACGTCGGGGAGCCGTTTTTT.